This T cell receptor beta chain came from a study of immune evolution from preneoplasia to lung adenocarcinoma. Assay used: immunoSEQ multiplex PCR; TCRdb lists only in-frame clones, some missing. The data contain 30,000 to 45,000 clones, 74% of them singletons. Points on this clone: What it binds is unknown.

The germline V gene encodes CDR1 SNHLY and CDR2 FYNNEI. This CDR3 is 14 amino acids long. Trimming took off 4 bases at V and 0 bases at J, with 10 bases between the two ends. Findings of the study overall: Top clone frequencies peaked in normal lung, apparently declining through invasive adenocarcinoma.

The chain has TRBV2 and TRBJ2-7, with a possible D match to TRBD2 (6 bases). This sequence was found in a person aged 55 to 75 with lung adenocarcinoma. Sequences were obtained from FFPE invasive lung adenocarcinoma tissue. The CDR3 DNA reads TGTGCCAGCAGTGGGGGGAGGTTCTCCTACGAGCAGTACTTC. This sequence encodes CASSGGRFSYEQYF. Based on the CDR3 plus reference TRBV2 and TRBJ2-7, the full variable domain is EPEVTQTPSHQVTQMGQEVILRCVPISNHLYFYWYRQILGQKVEFLVSFYNNEISEKSEIFDDQFSVERPDGSNFTLKIRSTKLEDSAMYFCASSGGRFSYEQYFGPGTRLTVT.